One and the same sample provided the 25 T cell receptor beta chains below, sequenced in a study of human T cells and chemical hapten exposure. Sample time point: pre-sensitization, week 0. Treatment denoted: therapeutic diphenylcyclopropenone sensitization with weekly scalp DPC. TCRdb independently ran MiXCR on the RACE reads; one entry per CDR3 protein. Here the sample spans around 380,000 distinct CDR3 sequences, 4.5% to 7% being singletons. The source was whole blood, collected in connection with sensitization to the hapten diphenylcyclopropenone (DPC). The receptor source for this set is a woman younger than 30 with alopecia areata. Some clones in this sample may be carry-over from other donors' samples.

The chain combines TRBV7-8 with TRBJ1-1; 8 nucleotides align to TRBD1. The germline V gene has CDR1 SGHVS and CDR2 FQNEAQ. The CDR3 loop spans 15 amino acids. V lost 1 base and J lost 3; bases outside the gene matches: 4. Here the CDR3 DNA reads TGTGCCAGCAGCTTAGGGGACAGGTCAGACACTGAAGCTTTCTTT. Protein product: CASSLGDRSDTEAFF.

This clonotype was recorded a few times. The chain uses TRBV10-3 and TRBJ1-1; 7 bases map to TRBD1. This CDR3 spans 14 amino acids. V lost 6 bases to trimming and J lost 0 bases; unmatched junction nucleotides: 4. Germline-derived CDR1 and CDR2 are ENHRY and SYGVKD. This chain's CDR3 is CAISGDSMNTEAFF. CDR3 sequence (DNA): TGTGCCATCAGCGGGGACAGCATGAACACTGAAGCTTTCTTT.

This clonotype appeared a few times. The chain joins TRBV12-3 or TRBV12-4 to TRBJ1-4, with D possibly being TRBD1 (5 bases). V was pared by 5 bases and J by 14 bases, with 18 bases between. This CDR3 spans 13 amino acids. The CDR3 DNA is TGTGCCAGCAGTATGGGGACCGGGTTTCATCTGTTTTTT. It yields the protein CASSMGTGFHLFF.

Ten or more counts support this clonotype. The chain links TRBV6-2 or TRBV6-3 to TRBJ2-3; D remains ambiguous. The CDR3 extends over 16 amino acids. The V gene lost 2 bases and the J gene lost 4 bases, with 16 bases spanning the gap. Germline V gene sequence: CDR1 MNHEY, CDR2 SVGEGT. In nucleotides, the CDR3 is TGTGCCAGCAGTTACAGCGTCCCCTATGAATCAGATACGCAGTATTTT. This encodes CASSYSVPYESDTQYF.

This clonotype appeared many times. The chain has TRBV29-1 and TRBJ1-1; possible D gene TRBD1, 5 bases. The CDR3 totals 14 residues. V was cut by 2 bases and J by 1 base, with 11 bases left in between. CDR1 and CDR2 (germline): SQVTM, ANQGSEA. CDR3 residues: CSVEIGTANTEAFF. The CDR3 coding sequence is TGCAGCGTTGAAATCGGGACCGCGAACACTGAAGCTTTCTTT. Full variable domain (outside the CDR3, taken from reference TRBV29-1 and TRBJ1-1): SAVISQKPSRDICQRGTSLTIQCQVDSQVTMMFWYRQQPGQSLTLIATANQGSEATYESGFVIDKFPISRPNLTFSTLTVSNMSPEDSSIYLCSVEIGTANTEAFFGQGTRLTVV.

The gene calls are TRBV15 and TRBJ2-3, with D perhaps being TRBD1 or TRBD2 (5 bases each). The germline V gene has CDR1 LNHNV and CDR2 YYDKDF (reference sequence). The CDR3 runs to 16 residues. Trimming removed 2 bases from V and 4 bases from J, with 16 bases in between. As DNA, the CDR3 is TGTGCCACCAGCAGATACCGGGACGGCGGAGCAGATACGCAGTATTTT. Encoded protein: CATSRYRDGGADTQYF.

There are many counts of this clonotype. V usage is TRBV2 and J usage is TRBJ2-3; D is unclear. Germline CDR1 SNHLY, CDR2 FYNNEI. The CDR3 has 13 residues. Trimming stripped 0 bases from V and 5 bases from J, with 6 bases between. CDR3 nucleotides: TGTGCCAGCAGTGAAGCGGAAGTAGATACGCAGTATTTT. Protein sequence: CASSEAEVDTQYF.

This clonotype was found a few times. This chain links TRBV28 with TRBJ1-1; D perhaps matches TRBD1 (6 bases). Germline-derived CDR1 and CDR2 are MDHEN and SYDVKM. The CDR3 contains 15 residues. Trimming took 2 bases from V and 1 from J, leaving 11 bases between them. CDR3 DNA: TGTGCCAGCAGTTTAGGGGGCGCGGAGAACACTGAAGCTTTCTTT. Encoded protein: CASSLGGAENTEAFF.

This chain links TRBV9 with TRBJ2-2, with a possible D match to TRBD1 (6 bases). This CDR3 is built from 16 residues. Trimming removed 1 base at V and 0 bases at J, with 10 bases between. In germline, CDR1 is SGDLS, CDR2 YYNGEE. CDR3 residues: CASSVRTVANTGELFF. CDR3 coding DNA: TGTGCCAGCAGCGTAAGGACAGTCGCGAACACCGGGGAGCTGTTTTTT.

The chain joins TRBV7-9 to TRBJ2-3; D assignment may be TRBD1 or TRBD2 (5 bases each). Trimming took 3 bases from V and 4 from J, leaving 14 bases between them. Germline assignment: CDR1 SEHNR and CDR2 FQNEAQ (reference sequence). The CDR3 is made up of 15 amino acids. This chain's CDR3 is CASSLGRSFSDTQYF. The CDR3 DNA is TGTGCCAGCAGCTTGGGACGGAGCTTTTCAGATACGCAGTATTTT.

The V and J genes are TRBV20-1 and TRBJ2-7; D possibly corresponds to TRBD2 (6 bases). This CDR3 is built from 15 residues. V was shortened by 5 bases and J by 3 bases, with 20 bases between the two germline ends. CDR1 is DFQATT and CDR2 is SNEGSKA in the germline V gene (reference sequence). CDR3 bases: TGCAGTGCTGGGCCCGCGGGACGTAGTGACTACGAGCAGTACTTC. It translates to CSAGPAGRSDYEQYF.

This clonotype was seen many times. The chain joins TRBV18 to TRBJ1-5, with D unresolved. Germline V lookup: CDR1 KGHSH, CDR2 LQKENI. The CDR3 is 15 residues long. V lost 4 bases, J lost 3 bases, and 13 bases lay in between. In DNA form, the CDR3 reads TGTGCCAGCTCACTCGCCGACGGTTACAATCAGCCCCAGCATTTT. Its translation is CASSLADGYNQPQHF.

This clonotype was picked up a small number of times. The CDR3 loop reads CASSSRDSPSNQPQHF. The CDR3 DNA reads as TGTGCCAGCAGCTCCCGGGACAGTCCTAGCAATCAGCCCCAGCATTTT. This chain joins TRBV7-9 and TRBJ1-5; 7 nucleotides line up with TRBD1. V gave up 4 bases and J gave up 0 bases; unmatched junction bases: 6. This CDR3 spans 16 amino acids. Germline CDR1 SEHNR, CDR2 FQNEAQ (reference sequence).

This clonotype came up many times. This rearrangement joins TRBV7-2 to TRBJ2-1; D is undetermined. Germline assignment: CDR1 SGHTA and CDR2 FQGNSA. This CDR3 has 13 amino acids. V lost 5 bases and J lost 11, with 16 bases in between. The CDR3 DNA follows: TGTGCCAGCAGCCCCAACTGGGCCCAGAAGCAGTTCTTC. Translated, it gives CASSPNWAQKQFF.

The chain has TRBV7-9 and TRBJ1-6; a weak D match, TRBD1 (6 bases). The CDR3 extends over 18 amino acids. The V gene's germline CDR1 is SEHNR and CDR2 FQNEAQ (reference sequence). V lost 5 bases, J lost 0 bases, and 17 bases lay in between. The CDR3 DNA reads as TGTGCCAGCAGCGCCAAACAGGGACCGAGCTCCTATAATTCACCCCTCCACTTT. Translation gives CASSAKQGPSSYNSPLHF.

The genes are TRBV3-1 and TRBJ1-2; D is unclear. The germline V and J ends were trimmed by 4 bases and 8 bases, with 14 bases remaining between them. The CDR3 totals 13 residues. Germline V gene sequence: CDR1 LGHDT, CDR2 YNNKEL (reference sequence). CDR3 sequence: CASSLTRGGGYTF. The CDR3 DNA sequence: TGTGCCAGCAGCCTTACGCGGGGAGGCGGCTACACCTTC.

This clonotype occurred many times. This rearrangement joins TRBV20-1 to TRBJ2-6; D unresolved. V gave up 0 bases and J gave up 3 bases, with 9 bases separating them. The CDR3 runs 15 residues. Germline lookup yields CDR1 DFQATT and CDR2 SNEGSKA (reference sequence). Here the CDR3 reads CSARDGGVGANVLTF. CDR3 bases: TGCAGTGCTAGAGATGGTGGGGTTGGGGCCAACGTCCTGACTTTC.

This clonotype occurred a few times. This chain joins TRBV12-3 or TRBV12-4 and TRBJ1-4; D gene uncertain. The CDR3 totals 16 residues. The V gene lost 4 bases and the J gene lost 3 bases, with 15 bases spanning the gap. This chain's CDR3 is CASSSRVGSPNEKLFF. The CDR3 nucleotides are TGTGCCAGCAGTTCCCGTGTAGGGTCGCCTAATGAAAAACTGTTTTTT.

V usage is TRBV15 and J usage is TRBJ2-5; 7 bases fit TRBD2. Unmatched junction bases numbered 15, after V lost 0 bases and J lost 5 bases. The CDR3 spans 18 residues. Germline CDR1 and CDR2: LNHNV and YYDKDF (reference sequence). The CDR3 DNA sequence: TGTGCCACCAGCAGAGATGATTGGGCTAGCGGTGCGGCGGAGACCCAGTACTTC. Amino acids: CATSRDDWASGAAETQYF.

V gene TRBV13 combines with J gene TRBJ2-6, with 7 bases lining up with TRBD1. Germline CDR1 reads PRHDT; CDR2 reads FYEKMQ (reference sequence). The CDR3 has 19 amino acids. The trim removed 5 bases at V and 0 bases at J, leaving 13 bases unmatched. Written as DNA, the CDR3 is TGTGCCAGCAGCGCGATATTAGGACAGGCCCTCTCTGGGGCCAACGTCCTGACTTTC. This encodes CASSAILGQALSGANVLTF.

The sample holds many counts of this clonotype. CDR3 sequence (DNA): TGTGCCAGCAGCCCATCACAGGGCAGCTATGGCTACACCTTC. Its protein is CASSPSQGSYGYTF. The chain couples TRBV7-3 to TRBJ1-2; tentative D call: TRBD1 (6 bases). Germline values: CDR1 SGHTA, CDR2 FQGTGA. V was trimmed by 5 bases and J by 4 bases, leaving 14 bases between them. The CDR3 loop spans 14 amino acids. Combining the CDR3 with reference TRBV7-3 and TRBJ1-2 gives the whole variable domain GAGVSQTPSNKVTEKGKYVELRCDPISGHTALYWYRQSLGQGPEFLIYFQGTGAADDSGLPNDRFFAVRPEGSVSTLKIQRTERGDSAVYLCASSPSQGSYGYTFGSGTRLTVV.

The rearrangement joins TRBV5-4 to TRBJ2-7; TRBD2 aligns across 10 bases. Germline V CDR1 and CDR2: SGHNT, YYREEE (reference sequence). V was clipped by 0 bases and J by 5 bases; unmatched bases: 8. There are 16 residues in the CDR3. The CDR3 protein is CASSLGTSGVPDEQYF. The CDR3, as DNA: TGTGCCAGCAGCTTGGGTACTAGCGGGGTCCCAGACGAGCAGTACTTC.

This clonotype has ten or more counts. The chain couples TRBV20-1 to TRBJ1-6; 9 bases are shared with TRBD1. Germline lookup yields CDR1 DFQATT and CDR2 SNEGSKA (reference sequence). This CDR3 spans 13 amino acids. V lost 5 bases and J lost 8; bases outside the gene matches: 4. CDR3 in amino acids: CSARDRVDSPLHF. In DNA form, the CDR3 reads TGCAGTGCTCGGGACAGGGTAGATTCACCCCTCCACTTT.

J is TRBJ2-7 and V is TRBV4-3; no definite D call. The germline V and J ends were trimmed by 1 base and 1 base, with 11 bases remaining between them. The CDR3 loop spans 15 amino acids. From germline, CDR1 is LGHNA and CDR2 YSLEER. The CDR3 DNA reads TGCGCCAGCAGCCAAGTTCAGCACTCATCCTACGAGCAGTACTTC. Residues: CASSQVQHSSYEQYF.

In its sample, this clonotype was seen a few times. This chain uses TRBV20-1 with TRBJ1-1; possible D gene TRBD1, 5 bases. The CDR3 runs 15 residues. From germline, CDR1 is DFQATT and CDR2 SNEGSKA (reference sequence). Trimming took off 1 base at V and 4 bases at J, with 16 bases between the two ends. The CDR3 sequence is CSARAKTFGGTEAFF. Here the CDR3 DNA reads TGCAGTGCTAGAGCTAAAACCTTCGGGGGCACTGAAGCTTTCTTT.